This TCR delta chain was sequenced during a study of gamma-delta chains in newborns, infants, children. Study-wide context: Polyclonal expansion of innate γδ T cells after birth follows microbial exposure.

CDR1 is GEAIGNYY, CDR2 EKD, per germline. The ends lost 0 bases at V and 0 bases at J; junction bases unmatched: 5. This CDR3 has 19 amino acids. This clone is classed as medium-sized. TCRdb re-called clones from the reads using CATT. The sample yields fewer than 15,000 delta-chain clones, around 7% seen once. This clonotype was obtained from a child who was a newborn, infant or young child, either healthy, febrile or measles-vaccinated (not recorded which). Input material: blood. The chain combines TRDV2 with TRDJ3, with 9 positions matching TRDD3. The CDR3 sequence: CACDTVLGDASWDTRQMFF. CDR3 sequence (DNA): TGTGCCTGTGACACCGTACTGGGGGACGCCTCCTGGGACACCCGACAGATGTTTTTC.